This T cell receptor (beta chain) was identified during a study of radiation and T cells in renal cell carcinoma. Findings and caveats of the study: Without pretreatment biopsies, baseline tumor clonotype presence was undetermined.

CDR3 length equals 16 residues. The junction had 7 bases not matched to a gene; V was cut back by 6 bases and J by 1 base. Germline CDR1 reads KGHSH; CDR2 reads LQKENI. Here immunoSEQ multiplex PCR was the method, and the copy in TCRdb shows in-frame clones only, minus some. The repertoire includes some 95,000 clones, about 88% of them detected once, and 7% to 9% sits in the top ten. Time point specified: baseline pretreatment blood. Treatment denoted: 15 Gy SBRT to primary tumor, nephrectomy 4 weeks later. This renal cell carcinoma was of the clear cell type. As regards this clone: Its antigen remains unidentified.

The genes are TRBV18 and TRBJ1-5, with 9 bases lining up with TRBD1. Sequencing used blood, obtained from a patient whose treatment included radiotherapy and nephrectomy. The TCR sequence derives from a man aged 50-60 years with renal cell carcinoma. This CDR3 is CASSLGTGPSNQPQHF. The CDR3 DNA reads TGTGCCAGCTCGTTGGGGACAGGGCCGAGCAATCAGCCCCAGCATTTT.